The 23 T cell receptor beta chains below come from one sample, sequenced in a study of molecular identifiers for immune sequencing clone quantification. In TCRdb, the PCR reads were re-called with MiXCR into one record per CDR3 protein. The table has over 300,000 distinct CDR3 sequences, 24% seen once. The sample comprised naive CD8+ T cells from blood, with Jurkat cell RNA spiked in. The subset here: FACS-sorted CD8+CD4-CCR7+CD45RA+ naive T cells. The receptors were gathered from a human donor in good health. Some libraries in this study had Jurkat cell RNA spiked in.

This clonotype was detected a few times. The chain couples TRBV3-1 to TRBJ1-5, with D perhaps TRBD1 (6 bases). Trimming left V 1 base short and J 0 bases short, with 13 bases between. The CDR3 has 17 residues. The germline V gene has CDR1 LGHDT and CDR2 YNNKEL (reference sequence). CDR3 in amino acids: CASSQGQDIYSNQPQHF. For the CDR3, the DNA is TGTGCCAGCAGCCAAGGACAGGACATATATAGCAATCAGCCCCAGCATTTT.

The rearrangement uses TRBV6-5 and TRBJ2-5; D is undetermined. Germline V gene sequence: CDR1 MNHEY, CDR2 SVGAGI. Trimming removed 6 bases at V and 7 bases at J, with 12 bases between. The CDR3 is 12 residues long. The CDR3 DNA reads as TGTGCCAGCAGCCGCGACTGGGTGACCCAGTACTTC. Encoded protein: CASSRDWVTQYF.

This clonotype turned up a few times. The rearrangement joins TRBV9 to TRBJ1-1; no reliable D call. In germline, CDR1 is SGDLS, CDR2 YYNGEE. The V and J ends lost 3 bases and 3 bases respectively, with 9 bases between them. The CDR3 covers 13 residues. The CDR3 is CASSDGIHTEAFF. CDR3 nucleotide sequence: TGTGCCAGCAGCGACGGGATTCACACTGAAGCTTTCTTT.

This clonotype occurred many times. The chain recombines TRBV5-1 with TRBJ1-5; possibly TRBD1 for D (6 bases). This CDR3 has 15 residues. The germline CDR1 and CDR2 sequences are SGHRS and YFSETQ. V was trimmed by 4 bases and J by 7 bases, leaving 18 bases between them. This CDR3 reads CASSVSGVINQPQHF. The CDR3 DNA reads TGCGCCAGCAGCGTCTCAGGGGTTATAAACCAGCCCCAGCATTTT.

This clonotype was picked up a small number of times. V gene TRBV5-6 combines with J gene TRBJ1-1; D uncertain. From germline, CDR1 is SGHDT and CDR2 YYEEEE. The CDR3 contains 14 residues. Trimming left V 1 base short and J 1 base short, with 8 bases between. DNA of the CDR3: TGTGCCAGCAGCTTGTTGTACGGGAACACTGAAGCTTTCTTT. Protein sequence: CASSLLYGNTEAFF.

In regard to this clonotype: A much larger clone sits a single nucleotide away, making a read error possible. This chain uses TRBV29-1 with TRBJ1-3, with D hard to call. This CDR3 is built from 15 residues. The germline V gene encodes CDR1 SQVTM and CDR2 ANQGSEA. The ends were cut back, 0 bases at V and 1 base at J, with 10 bases in the middle. The CDR3 DNA sequence: TGCAGCGTTGAAGATTACGGAGATTCTGGAAACACCATATATTTT. This codes for CSVEDYGDSGNTIYF.

The V call is TRBV7-9, the J call TRBJ1-1, with 10 bases fitting TRBD1. The germline V gene encodes CDR1 SEHNR and CDR2 FQNEAQ (reference sequence). The ends lost 4 bases at V and 1 base at J; junction bases unmatched: 9. The CDR3 extends over 17 amino acids. This CDR3 reads CASSSPRQGAWNTEAFF. CDR3 nucleotides: TGTGCCAGCAGCTCTCCCCGACAGGGGGCCTGGAACACTGAAGCTTTCTTT.

A single count supports this clonotype. The chain combines TRBV4-3 with TRBJ2-7; the match to TRBD1 covers 8 bases. J lost 3 bases, V lost 0 bases, and 16 bases had no gene match. CDR3 length: 19 amino acids. Germline V CDR1 and CDR2: LGHNA, YSLEER. CDR3 in DNA: TGCGCCAGCAGCCAAGATCTTTCAGGGGGCAATCCGATTCTCTACGAGCAGTACTTC. Its translation is CASSQDLSGGNPILYEQYF.

For this clonotype: This clone may be a read error of a much larger clone one base away. The conserved phenylalanine or tryptophan normally closing the CDR3 is absent here, so this likely arose from a read error. The chain links TRBV7-7 to TRBJ2-1, with D possibly being TRBD2 (5 bases). Trimming took off 1 base at V and 4 bases at J, with 14 bases between the two ends. The CDR3 is 16 amino acids. CDR1 is SSHAT and CDR2 is FNYEAQ in the germline V gene (reference sequence). CDR3 sequence (DNA): TGTGCCAGCAGCTTAGGCCCGGAGGAGGTATACAATGAGCAGTTCCTC. The encoded protein is CASSLGPEEVYNEQFL.

The table lists this clonotype with a few counts. The chain employs TRBV10-3 and TRBJ2-3, with TRBD2 identical over 8 bases. This CDR3 comprises 14 residues. The V segment lost 7 bases and the J segment 1 base; nucleotides outside the gene matches: 4. Germline CDR1 ENHRY, CDR2 SYGVKD. The CDR3 protein is CAINSGEGTDTQYF. DNA for the CDR3: TGTGCCATCAATAGCGGGGAAGGCACAGATACGCAGTATTTT.

A note on this clonotype: Being one base from a much bigger clone, this may be a read error. The V and J genes are TRBV20-1 and TRBJ2-1; 9 nucleotides line up with TRBD2. This CDR3 has 17 amino acids. Germline CDR1 and CDR2: DFQATT and SNEGSKA (reference sequence). The CDR3 DNA reads TGCAGTGCTAGTATCATACGCGCGGGGGGGCCGTACAATGAGCAGATCTTC. Encoded protein: CSASIIRAGGPYNEQIF.

This clonotype was found many times. The rearrangement uses TRBV7-9 and TRBJ2-5; D call uncertain. The CDR3 is 12 residues long. With 3 bases removed from V and 1 base from J, the gap between germline ends came to 3 bases. Germline CDR1 is SEHNR and CDR2 is FQNEAQ (reference sequence). CDR3 DNA: TGTGCCAGCAGCTTGGCCCAAGAGACCCAGTACTTC. This gives the protein CASSLAQETQYF.

This clonotype has only a few counts. V and J are TRBV27 and TRBJ2-7; 11 bases line up with TRBD2. This CDR3 has 16 amino acids. J was trimmed by 6 bases and V by 4 bases; bases with no gene match: 11. The germline CDR1 and CDR2 sequences are MNHEY and SMNVEV (reference sequence). CDR3 protein: CASSYALAGGPGEQYF. CDR3 DNA sequence: TGTGCCAGCAGTTATGCCCTAGCGGGAGGTCCAGGCGAGCAGTACTTC.

The chain joins TRBV19 to TRBJ2-7; D tentatively reads TRBD1 or TRBD2 (5 bases each). This CDR3 is 14 amino acids long. Germline CDR1 reads LNHDA; CDR2 reads SQIVND (reference sequence). Between the trimmed V and J ends, which lost 6 bases and 1 base, there was a span of 13 bases. DNA of the CDR3: TGTGCCAGTAGCCCGGGACGGGATTCCTACGAGCAGTACTTC. Encoded protein: CASSPGRDSYEQYF.

The J gene is TRBJ2-3, the V gene TRBV20-1; 11 nucleotides agree with TRBD2. The V and J ends lost 5 bases and 5 bases, in that order; junction bases with no gene match: 9. Germline assignment: CDR1 DFQATT and CDR2 SNEGSKA (reference sequence). This CDR3 is built from 15 residues. CDR3 in amino acids: CSAAAIAGGGDTQYF. DNA for the CDR3: TGCAGTGCTGCAGCCATAGCGGGAGGGGGAGATACGCAGTATTTT.

In regard to this clonotype: A much larger clone differs by one base, so this may be a read error. Without the conserved terminal phenylalanine or tryptophan, this CDR3 likely stems from a read error. This sequence joins TRBV29-1 and TRBJ1-2; weak D call: TRBD1 (5 bases). CDR1 SQVTM and CDR2 ANQGSEA come from the germline V gene. This CDR3 comprises 13 residues. Trimming left V 0 bases short and J 10 bases short, with 15 bases between. CDR3 amino acids: CSVEDRTGDHYTS. CDR3 coding DNA: TGCAGCGTTGAAGATAGAACAGGAGATCACTACACCTCC.

The table lists this clonotype with many counts. This chain uses TRBV7-9 with TRBJ2-2; possible D gene TRBD1, 5 bases. Germline values: CDR1 SEHNR, CDR2 FQNEAQ (reference sequence). This CDR3 region has 13 residues. V was trimmed by 11 bases and J by 4 bases, leaving 14 bases between them. The CDR3 reads CACPGLRTGELFF. CDR3 bases: TGTGCCTGTCCAGGGTTACGCACCGGGGAGCTGTTTTTT.

This rearrangement joins TRBV10-3 to TRBJ2-5; 8 bases are shared with TRBD1. CDR1 and CDR2 (germline): ENHRY, SYGVKD. The junction had 4 bases not matched to a gene; V was cut back by 1 base and J by 3 bases. This CDR3 has 15 amino acids. The CDR3 nucleotides are TGTGCCATCAGTGAGTTGATGGACAGGGAAGAGACCCAGTACTTC. Encoded protein: CAISELMDREETQYF.

This clonotype was counted many times. The J gene is TRBJ1-4, the V gene TRBV14; D is possibly TRBD1 (5 bases). The CDR3 has 15 residues. The germline V gene encodes CDR1 SGHDN and CDR2 FVKESK. V shed 0 bases and J shed 8 bases, with 13 bases lying between them. This chain's CDR3 is CASSQDPRGREKLFF. The CDR3 DNA follows: TGTGCCAGCAGCCAAGATCCGAGGGGCCGAGAAAAACTGTTTTTT.

This clonotype was counted ten times or more. V usage is TRBV7-2 and J usage is TRBJ2-3; 8 bases are a match to TRBD2. This CDR3 has 16 residues. Germline V gene sequence: CDR1 SGHTA, CDR2 FQGNSA. The ends lost 7 bases at V and 2 bases at J; junction bases unmatched: 11. CDR3 DNA sequence: TGTGCCAGCAAAACAGCGGGGGACCGATACACAGATACGCAGTATTTT. This codes for CASKTAGDRYTDTQYF.

Regarding this clonotype: The junction shows a germline mismatch at one end, possibly a read error. This sequence joins TRBV5-3 and TRBJ1-1; the D is unclear. TRBV5-3 is reported as an ORF; its role is uncertain. The CDR3 loop spans 14 amino acids. This chain's CDR3 is CASSWRELNTEAFF. The CDR3 coding sequence is TGTGCCAGCAGCTGGAGAGAACTGAACACTGAAGCTTTCTTT.

Ten or more counts support this clonotype. V gene TRBV29-1 combines with J gene TRBJ2-7; TRBD1 agrees at 10 bases. The CDR3 spans 13 residues. Germline lookup yields CDR1 SQVTM and CDR2 ANQGSEA. V was pared by 7 bases and J by 11 bases, with 14 bases of the junction left unmatched. DNA for the CDR3: TGCAGCGCTACCAATAGTGGGACAGGGGAAAAGTACTTC. Encoded protein: CSATNSGTGEKYF.

A remark on this clonotype: The final CDR3 position lacks the conserved phenylalanine or tryptophan, pointing to a likely read error. It is unclear where the CDR3 begins or ends on the DNA, so no DNA is shown, and the CDR3 is as TCRdb lists it. The chain uses TRBV5-4 and TRBJ2-5; the D call in the table, TRBD2, was not verified against the DNA. The length of the CDR3 is 14 amino acids, counting both ends. The germline V gene has CDR1 SGHNT and CDR2 YYREEE (reference sequence). The CDR3 sequence: CASSLGLEQETQCS.